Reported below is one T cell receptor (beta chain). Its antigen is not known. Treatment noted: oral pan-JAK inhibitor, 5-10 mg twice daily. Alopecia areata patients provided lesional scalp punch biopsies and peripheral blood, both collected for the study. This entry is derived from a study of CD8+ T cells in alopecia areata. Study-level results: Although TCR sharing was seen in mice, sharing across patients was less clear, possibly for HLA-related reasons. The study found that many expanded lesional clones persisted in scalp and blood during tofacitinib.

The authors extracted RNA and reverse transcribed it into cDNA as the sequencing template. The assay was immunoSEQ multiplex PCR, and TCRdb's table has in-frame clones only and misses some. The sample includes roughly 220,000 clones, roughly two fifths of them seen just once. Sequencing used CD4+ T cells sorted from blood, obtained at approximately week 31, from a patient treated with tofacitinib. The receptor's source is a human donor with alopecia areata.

The DNA of the CDR3 is TGTGCCAGCAGTGTTGAGGAGACCCAGTACTTC. This sequence encodes CASSVEETQYF. The J gene is TRBJ2-5, the V gene TRBV2; no definite D call. CDR1 and CDR2 (germline): SNHLY, FYNNEI. The CDR3 extends over 11 amino acids. Trimming removed 4 bases at V and 5 bases at J, with 5 bases between.